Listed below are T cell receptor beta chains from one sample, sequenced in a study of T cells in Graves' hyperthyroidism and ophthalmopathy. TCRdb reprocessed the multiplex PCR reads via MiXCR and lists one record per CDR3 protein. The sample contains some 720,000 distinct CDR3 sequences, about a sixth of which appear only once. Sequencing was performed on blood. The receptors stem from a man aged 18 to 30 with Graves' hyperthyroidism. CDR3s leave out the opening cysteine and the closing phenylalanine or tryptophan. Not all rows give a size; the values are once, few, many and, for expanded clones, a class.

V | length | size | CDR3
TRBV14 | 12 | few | ASSQERDSLAAF
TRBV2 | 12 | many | ASSEARQNTEAF
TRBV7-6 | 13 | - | ASSPAGGGDTEAF
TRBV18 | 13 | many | ASSPSGLGPDTQY
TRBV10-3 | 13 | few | AISESGQWTTEAF
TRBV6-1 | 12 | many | ASSEALGGDTQY
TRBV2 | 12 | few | ASSERTLENIQY
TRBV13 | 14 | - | ASTARTSGRSAEQF
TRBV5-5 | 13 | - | ASSPGPHPQETQY
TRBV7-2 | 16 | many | ASSLERPSGRAYNEQF
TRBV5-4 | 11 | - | ASSFGGFAEAF
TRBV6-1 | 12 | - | ASGYRPVPGELF
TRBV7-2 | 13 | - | AGSDSTSGKETQY
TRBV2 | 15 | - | ASSIQGQVRFTDTQY
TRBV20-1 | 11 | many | SAKGTSSYEQY
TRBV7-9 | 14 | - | ASSLRSGGGRETQY
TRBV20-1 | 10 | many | SASGRGETQY
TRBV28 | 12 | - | ASSLEGLGREAF
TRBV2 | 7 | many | ASTDEQF
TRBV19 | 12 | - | ASTQDPSTDTQY
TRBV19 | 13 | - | ASSIVQSSSYEQY
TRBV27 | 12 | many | ASSLSTGGKPQH
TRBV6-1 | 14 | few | ASRGFGQEYTGELL
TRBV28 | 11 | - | ASSSAPGYGYT
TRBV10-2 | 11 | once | ASSESFRSPLH
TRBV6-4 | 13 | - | ASSPRGNGADTQY
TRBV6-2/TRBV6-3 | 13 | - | ASNNGAAGATEAF
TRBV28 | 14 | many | ASSPPGTRTYNEQF
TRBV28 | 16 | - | ASSSPRERWSSADTQH
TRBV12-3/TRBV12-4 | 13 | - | ASSWLGGIRETQY
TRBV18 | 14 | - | ASSPDGQGLANEQF
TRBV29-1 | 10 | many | SVAQSGDEQF
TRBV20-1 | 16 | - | SARESWGALRSNQPQH
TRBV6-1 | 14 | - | ASSTRTSGRAETQY
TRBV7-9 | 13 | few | ASSTRQGAGNTIY
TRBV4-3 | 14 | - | ASSLERDFIYNEQF
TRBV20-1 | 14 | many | SATPFLGRTYNEQF
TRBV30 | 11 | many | AWARGSGQPQH
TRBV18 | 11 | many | ASSPPGRGEQY
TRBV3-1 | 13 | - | ASSQRPAGGETQY
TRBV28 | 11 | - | ASSLWAEDGYT
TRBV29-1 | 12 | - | SSGGENLYNEQF
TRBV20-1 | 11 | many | SASSESTDTQY
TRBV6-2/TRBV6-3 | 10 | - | ASRPSSAGQY
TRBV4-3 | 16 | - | ASSLQAQGLLGANVLT
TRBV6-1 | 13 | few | ASRRVGTNTDTQY
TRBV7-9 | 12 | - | ASSRTSGRSEQY
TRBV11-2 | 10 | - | ASSLSGPLLF
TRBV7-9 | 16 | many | ASSLVGLAGYNYNEQF
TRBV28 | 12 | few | ASSFPGAGNTIY
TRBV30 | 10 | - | AWSRIGDTQY
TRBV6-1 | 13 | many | ASSYSGLSNQPQH
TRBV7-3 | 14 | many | ASSLRGGGSIYEQY
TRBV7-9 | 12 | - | AIQLGALRGEQY
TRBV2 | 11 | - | ASSVGGMEKLF
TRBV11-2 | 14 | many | ASGTGGTRAYNEQF
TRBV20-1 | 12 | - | SARSPTGRSEQF
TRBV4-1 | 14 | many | ASSHGPGRTNTEAF
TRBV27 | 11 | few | ASSFSERRPLH